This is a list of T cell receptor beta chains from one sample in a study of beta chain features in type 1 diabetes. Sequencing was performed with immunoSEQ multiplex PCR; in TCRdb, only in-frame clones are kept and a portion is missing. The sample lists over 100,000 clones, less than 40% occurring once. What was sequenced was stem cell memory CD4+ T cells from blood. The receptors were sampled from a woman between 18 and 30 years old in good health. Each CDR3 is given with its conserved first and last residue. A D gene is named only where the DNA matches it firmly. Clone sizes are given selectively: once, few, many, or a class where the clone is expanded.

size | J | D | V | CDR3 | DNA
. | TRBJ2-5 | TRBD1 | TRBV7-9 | CASSPGQAEETQYF | TGTGCCAGCAGCCCGGGACAGGCGGAGGAGACCCAGTACTTC
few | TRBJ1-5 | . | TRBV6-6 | CASSSLQGLNQPQHF | TGTGCCAGCAGTTCACTACAGGGTCTCAATCAGCCCCAGCATTTT
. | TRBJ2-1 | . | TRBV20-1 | CSASVNEQFF | TGCAGTGCTAGCGTCAATGAGCAGTTCTTC
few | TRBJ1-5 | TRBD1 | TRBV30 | CAWSVLTGYNQPQHF | TGTGCCTGGAGTGTACTGACAGGGTACAATCAGCCCCAGCATTTT
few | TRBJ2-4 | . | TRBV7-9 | CASSPQGIAKNIQYF | TGTGCCAGCAGCCCCCAGGGGATAGCCAAAAACATTCAGTACTTC
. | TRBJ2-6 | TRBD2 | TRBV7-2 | CASRPPGAGVTGANVLTF | TGTGCCAGCAGGCCCCCAGGAGCGGGAGTCACTGGGGCCAACGTCCTGACTTTC
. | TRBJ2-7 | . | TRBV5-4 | CASSTGREGASYEQYF | TGTGCCAGCAGCACCGGTCGGGAGGGGGCTTCCTACGAGCAGTACTTC
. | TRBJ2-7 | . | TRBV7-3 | CASSESSGAFYEQYF | TGTGCCAGCAGCGAAAGTTCGGGAGCCTTCTACGAGCAGTACTTC
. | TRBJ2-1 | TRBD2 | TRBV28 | CASSNLSGRDNNEQFF | TGTGCCAGCAGTAACCTTAGCGGGAGGGATAACAATGAGCAGTTCTTC
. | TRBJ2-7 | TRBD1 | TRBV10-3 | CAVDRGSGYEQYF | TGTGCCGTAGACAGGGGTTCAGGGTACGAGCAGTACTTC
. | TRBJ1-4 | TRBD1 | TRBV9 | CASSRRQGGNEKLFF | TGTGCCAGCAGCCGTCGACAGGGCGGAAATGAAAAACTGTTTTTT
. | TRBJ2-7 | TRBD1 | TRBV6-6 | CASSEDRVAYEQYF | TGTGCCAGCAGTGAGGACAGGGTAGCGTACGAGCAGTACTTC
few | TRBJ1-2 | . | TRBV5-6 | CASSLGQNYGYTF | TGTGCCAGCAGCTTGGGACAGAACTATGGCTACACCTTC
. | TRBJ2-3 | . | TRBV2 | CASSEARAARGTDTQYF | TGTGCCAGCAGTGAAGCGCGGGCGGCTCGCGGCACAGATACGCAGTATTTT
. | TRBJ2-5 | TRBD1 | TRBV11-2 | CASSSRGLFMETQYF | TGTGCCAGCAGCTCCAGGGGGCTGTTTATGGAGACCCAGTACTTC
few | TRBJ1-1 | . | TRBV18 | CASSPPAGGFGEAFF | TGTGCCAGCTCACCACCGGCGGGGGGCTTCGGTGAAGCTTTCTTT